This paragraph covers one TCR beta chain sequence. Its antigen is still unknown. CDR1 is SGHRS and CDR2 is YFSETQ in the germline V gene. The CDR3 consists of 14 residues. V was pared by 2 bases and J by 7 bases, with 6 bases of the junction left unmatched. The data were obtained in a study of cytomegalovirus exposure and HLA in healthy donors. Study-level results: In an earlier analysis, most TCR beta V segments were productive about 87% or about 30% of the time.

PCR employed 60 Vbeta and 13 Jbeta primers. The method was immunoSEQ multiplex PCR; TCRdb's version includes in-frame clones alone and lacks a portion of them. The sample holds 130,000 or so clones; roughly 86% are singletons and the top ten take more than 0.5%. This chain links TRBV5-1 with TRBJ2-7, with 10 bases aligning to TRBD1. The TCR comes from a middle-aged woman in good health and CMV-seronegative. Sequencing was carried out using PBMCs. This CDR3 reads CASSLTGTGVEQYF. CDR3 DNA sequence: TGCGCCAGCAGCTTAACCGGGACAGGGGTAGAGCAGTACTTC.